The 23 T cell receptor beta chains listed next were all sequenced from one sample in a study of T-cell memory formation after mild COVID-19. TCRdb analysed the 5' RACE reads with MiXCR anew, one entry per CDR3 protein. The data hold about 200,000 distinct CDR3 sequences, with more than 8% observed a single time. Sequencing was done on a sample of PBMCs or a T cell subset sorted from them (not recorded which). These receptors came from a man aged 18 to 30 who had mild COVID-19 (a few samples of this study predate the infection). Cell type and time point are not known.

The gene calls are TRBV20-1 and TRBJ2-1, with unresolved D. This CDR3 is built from 14 residues. CDR1 and CDR2 from the germline V gene are DFQATT and SNEGSKA (reference sequence). V was pared by 5 bases and J by 2 bases, with 13 bases between. CDR3 in DNA: TGCAGTGCTGTGCGGATTGGGACCTACAATGAGCAGTTCTTC. As protein: CSAVRIGTYNEQFF.

The rearrangement links TRBV28 to TRBJ2-3, with D perhaps TRBD2 (7 bases). Germline V CDR1 and CDR2: MDHEN, SYDVKM. There are 15 residues in the CDR3. Between the trimmed V and J ends, which lost 5 bases and 10 bases, there was a span of 22 bases. The chain's CDR3 is CASSHEGGARTPQYF. DNA of the CDR3: TGTGCCAGCAGTCACGAAGGGGGGGCACGAACCCCGCAGTATTTT. Looking up the rest from reference TRBV28 and TRBJ2-3 gives the full variable domain: DVKVTQSSRYLVKRTGEKVFLECVQDMDHENMFWYRQDPGLGLRLIYFSYDVKMKEKGDIPEGYSVSREKKERFSLILESASTNQTSMYLCASSHEGGARTPQYFGPGTRLTVL.

The chain links TRBV20-1 to TRBJ2-5; the D gene is possibly TRBD2 (6 bases). V lost 3 bases to trimming and J lost 5 bases, with 13 bases between them. CDR3 size: 13 residues. Germline V gene lookup returns CDR1 DFQATT and CDR2 SNEGSKA (reference sequence). Here the CDR3 DNA reads TGCAGTGCTAGCGGGGGAGGTGTGGAGACCCAGTACTTC. This gives the protein CSASGGGVETQYF.

This clonotype was counted only a few times. V is TRBV6-6 and J is TRBJ2-3; D tentatively fits TRBD1 or TRBD2 (5 bases each). The CDR3 consists of 16 residues. Trimming pared 0 bases from V and 5 bases from J, leaving 15 bases between. In germline, CDR1 is MNHNY, CDR2 SVGAGI (reference sequence). This CDR3 is CASSYSGGTVKDTQYF. The CDR3 region has the DNA TGTGCCAGCAGTTACTCCGGTGGGACGGTGAAAGATACGCAGTATTTT.

The chain carries TRBV4-3 and TRBJ2-7; 8 bases map to TRBD1. The CDR3 contains 13 residues. V lost 1 base, J lost 12 bases, and 8 bases stayed unmatched. Germline V gene lookup returns CDR1 LGHNA and CDR2 YSLEER. The chain's CDR3 is CASSQVRDRTTYV. CDR3 nucleotide sequence: TGCGCCAGCAGCCAAGTTCGGGACAGGACGACGTACGTC.

In its sample, this clonotype was seen many times. This chain joins TRBV5-1 and TRBJ2-3, with 16 bases matching TRBD2. Germline CDR1 SGHRS, CDR2 YFSETQ. The V gene end was trimmed by 4 bases and the J gene end by 6 bases; junction bases not matched to a gene: 5. The CDR3 extends over 16 amino acids. The CDR3 sequence is CASSPGLAGGPDTQYF. The CDR3 DNA follows: TGCGCCAGCAGCCCGGGACTAGCGGGGGGGCCGGATACGCAGTATTTT.

This clonotype has more than one count but fewer than ten. The rearrangement uses TRBV12-3 or TRBV12-4 and TRBJ2-3; no reliable D call. The V and J ends lost 6 bases and 2 bases respectively, with 12 bases between them. CDR3 length equals 14 residues. The CDR3 bases are TGTGCCAGCAGCTGGCAGGTCCCCACAGATACGCAGTATTTT. This sequence encodes CASSWQVPTDTQYF.

The chain is built from TRBV7-2 and TRBJ2-7; no clear D. The CDR3 is 11 amino acids. Trimming shortened V by 7 bases and J by 4 bases, and 8 bases separated the two germline ends. Germline-derived CDR1 and CDR2 are SGHTA and FQGNSA. CDR3 residues: CASTQAYEQYF. The DNA for the CDR3 is TGTGCCAGCACCCAGGCGTACGAGCAGTACTTC.

This clonotype turned up a few times. This chain joins TRBV7-9 and TRBJ2-7; 9 positions agree with TRBD1. The CDR3 is made up of 13 amino acids. The germline gives CDR1 SEHNR, CDR2 FQNEAQ (reference sequence). The ends lost 5 bases at V and 6 bases at J; junction bases unmatched: 5. The CDR3 DNA reads TGTGCCAGCAGCATGCTGACAGGGGGCGAGCAGTACGTC. Translation: CASSMLTGGEQYV.

This clonotype was seen a handful of times. The CDR3 DNA follows: TGTGCCAGCAGTGCACAGGGGCCATTCTACGAGCAGTACTTC. Translating gives CASSAQGPFYEQYF. The chain joins TRBV12-3 or TRBV12-4 to TRBJ2-7; TRBD1 matches 7 bases. This CDR3 is built from 14 residues. Unmatched junction bases numbered 7, after V lost 5 bases and J lost 3 bases.

This clonotype was found many times. The chain combines TRBV11-2 with TRBJ2-1, with a weak D call TRBD2 (6 bases). The CDR3 totals 14 residues. With 5 bases removed from V and 3 bases from J, the gap between germline ends came to 11 bases. CDR1 and CDR2 (germline): SGHAT, FQNNGV. CDR3 protein: CASSPFGGYNEQFF. CDR3 in DNA: TGTGCCAGCAGCCCATTCGGGGGCTACAATGAGCAGTTCTTC.

The chain is built from TRBV6-6 and TRBJ2-7; 10 bases match TRBD1. Germline loops: CDR1 MNHNY, CDR2 SVGAGI (reference sequence). There are 16 residues in the CDR3. The junction had 7 bases not matched to a gene; V was cut back by 2 bases and J by 3 bases. The CDR3 sequence is CASSYGLTGGVYEQYF. The CDR3, as DNA: TGTGCCAGCAGTTACGGGTTGACAGGGGGCGTCTACGAGCAGTACTTC.

CDR3 residues: CASSLYRRTGSEAFF. For the CDR3, the DNA is TGTGCCAGCAGCCTTTATCGACGGACGGGGTCTGAAGCTTTCTTT. The J gene is TRBJ1-1, the V gene TRBV5-4; D not certain. V lost 4 bases and J lost 6, with 19 bases in between. The CDR3 has 15 amino acids. Looked up from germline, CDR1 is SGHNT and CDR2 is YYREEE (reference sequence).

The CDR3 loop is CASSELAVPKAYEQYV. The CDR3, as DNA: TGTGCCAGCAGTGAACTGGCAGTCCCCAAAGCCTACGAGCAGTACGTC. The chain employs TRBV6-1 and TRBJ2-7, with D unclear. Trimming removed 2 bases at V and 2 bases at J, with 16 bases between. CDR1 is MNHNS and CDR2 is SASEGT in the germline V gene. The CDR3 consists of 16 residues.

This clonotype showed up many times. This chain uses TRBV5-1 with TRBJ2-5; TRBD2 is a possible D gene (5 bases). This CDR3 region has 12 residues. Trimming cost V 7 bases and J 4 bases, with 11 bases left between them. Germline CDR1 is SGHRS and CDR2 is YFSETQ. The CDR3 bases are TGCGCCAGCCGAGGAGGTGGAGAGACCCAGTACTTC. It yields the protein CASRGGGETQYF.

This clonotype has more than one count but fewer than ten. The gene calls are TRBV28 and TRBJ2-1; maybe TRBD1 (6 bases). The CDR3 has 17 residues. V gave up 3 bases and J gave up 4 bases, with 19 bases separating them. Germline V gene sequence: CDR1 MDHEN, CDR2 SYDVKM. The CDR3 nucleotides read TGTGCCAGCAGTTTGGTGTCGGGACATGTGTTTTACAATGAGCAGTTCTTC. Translation: CASSLVSGHVFYNEQFF.

This clonotype was seen ten or more times. This chain joins TRBV18 and TRBJ2-3; D is uncertain. With 3 bases removed from V and 2 bases from J, the gap between germline ends came to 12 bases. Germline assignment: CDR1 KGHSH and CDR2 LQKENI. This CDR3 comprises 15 residues. The CDR3, as DNA: TGTGCCAGCTCACCGGACGGACGAATCACAGATACGCAGTATTTT. Translated, it gives CASSPDGRITDTQYF.

This clonotype was counted ten times or more. This chain connects TRBV12-3 or TRBV12-4 to TRBJ2-3, with D tentatively TRBD2 (7 bases). Trimming stripped 6 bases from V and 0 bases from J, with 19 bases between. This CDR3 has 17 amino acids. The CDR3 reads CASSRRRGGPSTDTQYF. CDR3 in DNA: TGTGCCAGCAGCCGCCGGAGGGGGGGGCCTAGCACAGATACGCAGTATTTT.

J is TRBJ2-7 and V is TRBV12-3 or TRBV12-4; 8 bases fit TRBD1. The CDR3 totals 13 residues. The junction had 7 bases not matched to a gene; V was cut back by 6 bases and J by 6 bases. The DNA of the CDR3 is TGTGCCAGCAGGGGGACAGGAGACGTCGAGCAGTACGTC. Protein product: CASRGTGDVEQYV.

This clonotype was found a few times. This chain connects TRBV6-2 or TRBV6-3 to TRBJ2-3, with D uncertain. This CDR3 is built from 12 residues. V was clipped by 2 bases and J by 4 bases, with 4 bases between them. Germline V gives CDR1 MNHEY, CDR2 SVGEGT. The CDR3, as DNA: TGTGCCAGCAGTTACGTGGCAGATACGCAGTATTTT. Encoded protein: CASSYVADTQYF.

This clonotype has ten or more counts. The chain links TRBV2 to TRBJ2-2; D gene uncertain. Between the trimmed V and J ends, which lost 6 bases and 1 base, there was a span of 0 bases. Germline CDR1 SNHLY, CDR2 FYNNEI. The CDR3 consists of 11 residues. The CDR3 loop reads CASRNTGELFF. The CDR3 DNA reads as TGTGCCAGCAGGAACACCGGGGAGCTGTTTTTT. The full variable domain, completed using reference TRBV2 and TRBJ2-2, is EPEVTQTPSHQVTQMGQEVILRCVPISNHLYFYWYRQILGQKVEFLVSFYNNEISEKSEIFDDQFSVERPDGSNFTLKIRSTKLEDSAMYFCASRNTGELFFGEGSRLTVL.

This clonotype has more than one count but fewer than ten. J is TRBJ2-5 and V is TRBV7-3, with D possibly TRBD1 on 6 matching bases. This CDR3 spans 13 amino acids. Trimming took off 5 bases at V and 2 bases at J, with 9 bases between the two ends. CDR1 and CDR2 (germline): SGHTA, FQGTGA. The CDR3 reads CASSIRGQETQYF. The CDR3 DNA reads as TGTGCCAGCAGCATCAGGGGACAAGAGACCCAGTACTTC.

This clonotype was seen ten or more times. The CDR3: CASSPTSEETQYF. For the CDR3, the DNA is TGCGCCAGCAGCCCGACTAGTGAGGAGACCCAGTACTTC. The rearrangement joins TRBV5-1 to TRBJ2-5, with TRBD2 as a possible D gene (6 bases). CDR3 length: 13 amino acids. V was pared by 4 bases and J by 5 bases, with 12 bases between. Per germline, CDR1 SGHRS and CDR2 YFSETQ.